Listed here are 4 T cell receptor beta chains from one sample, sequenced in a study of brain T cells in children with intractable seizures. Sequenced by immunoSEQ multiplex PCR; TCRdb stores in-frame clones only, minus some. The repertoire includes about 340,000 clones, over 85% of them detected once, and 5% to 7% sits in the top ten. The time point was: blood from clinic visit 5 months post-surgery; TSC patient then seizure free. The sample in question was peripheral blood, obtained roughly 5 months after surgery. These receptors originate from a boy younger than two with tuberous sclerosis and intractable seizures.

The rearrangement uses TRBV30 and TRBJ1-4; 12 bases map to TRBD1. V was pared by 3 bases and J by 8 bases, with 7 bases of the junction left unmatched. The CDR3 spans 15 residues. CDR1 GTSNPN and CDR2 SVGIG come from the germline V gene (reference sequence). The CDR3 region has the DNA TGTGCCTGGAGGCACGGGGACAGGGGGCTCGAAAAACTGTTTTTT. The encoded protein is CAWRHGDRGLEKLFF.

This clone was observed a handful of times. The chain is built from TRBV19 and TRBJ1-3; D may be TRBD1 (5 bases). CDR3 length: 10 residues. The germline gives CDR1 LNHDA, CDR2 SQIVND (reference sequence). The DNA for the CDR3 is TGTGCATCTTTGGGGGACACCATATATTTT. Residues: CASLGDTIYF.

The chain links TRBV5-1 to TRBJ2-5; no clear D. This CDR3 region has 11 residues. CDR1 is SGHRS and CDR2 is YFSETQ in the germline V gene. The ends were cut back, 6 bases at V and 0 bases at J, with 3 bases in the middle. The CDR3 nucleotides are TGCGCCAGCATGGACCAAGAGACCCAGTACTTC. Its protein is CASMDQETQYF. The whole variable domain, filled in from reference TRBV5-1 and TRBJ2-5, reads KAGVTQTPRYLIKTRGQQVTLSCSPISGHRSVSWYQQTPGQGLQFLFEYFSETQRNKGNFPGRFSGRQFSNSRSEMNVSTLELGDSALYLCASMDQETQYFGPGTRLLVL.

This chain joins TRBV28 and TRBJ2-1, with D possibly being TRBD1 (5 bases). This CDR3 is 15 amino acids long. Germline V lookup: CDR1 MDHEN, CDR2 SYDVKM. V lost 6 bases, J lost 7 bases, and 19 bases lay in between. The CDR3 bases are TGTGCCAGCAGCCCGCCCCTGGGGCTTGGGAATGAGCAGTTCTTC. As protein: CASSPPLGLGNEQFF.